This T cell receptor (beta chain) was documented in a study of blood T cell repertoires in COVID-19. The wider study: The United States, Italy and Spain provided the acute and convalescent COVID-19 samples. Nucleic acid was either cDNA or gDNA, and it came from T cells, B-cell-depleted T cells, or PBMCs.

Study processing details: Amplification from reference gene primers served as the basis for estimated nucleated cell counts. This table comes from immunoSEQ multiplex PCR, and its TCRdb copy is limited to in-frame clones, with some not included. That table furnishes V, J and clone size, whereas the DNA furnished D and trimming. The sample carries approximately 140,000 clones, approximately 82% recorded once. Per the germline V gene, CDR1 is SGDLS and CDR2 is YYNGEE. Trimming cost V 0 bases and J 5 bases; bases outside gene matches: 8. The CDR3 has 16 amino acids. This clonotype was obtained from a human donor in a cohort sampled during active COVID-19. V usage is TRBV9 and J usage is TRBJ2-5, with 9 bases that match TRBD2. Material: peripheral blood. The CDR3 is CASSVGSGLASETQYF. The CDR3 DNA is TGTGCCAGCAGCGTAGGCTCTGGACTAGCGTCTGAGACCCAGTACTTC. Looking up the rest from reference TRBV9 and TRBJ2-5 gives the full variable domain: DSGVTQTPKHLITATGQRVTLRCSPRSGDLSVYWYQQSLDQGLQFLIQYYNGEERAKGNILERFSAQQFPDLHSELNLSSLELGDSALYFCASSVGSGLASETQYFGPGTRLLVL.